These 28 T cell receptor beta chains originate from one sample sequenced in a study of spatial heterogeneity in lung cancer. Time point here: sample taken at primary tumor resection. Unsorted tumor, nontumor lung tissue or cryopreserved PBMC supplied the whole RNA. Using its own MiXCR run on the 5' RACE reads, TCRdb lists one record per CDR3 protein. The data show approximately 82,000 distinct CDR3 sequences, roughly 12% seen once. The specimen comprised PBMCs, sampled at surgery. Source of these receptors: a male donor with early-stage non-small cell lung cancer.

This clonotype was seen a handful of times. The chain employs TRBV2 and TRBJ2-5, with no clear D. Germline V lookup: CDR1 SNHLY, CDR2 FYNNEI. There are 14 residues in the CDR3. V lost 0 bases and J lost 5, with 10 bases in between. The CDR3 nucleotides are TGTGCCAGCAGTGAAGCCGGACGGAAGGAGACCCAGTACTTC. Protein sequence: CASSEAGRKETQYF.

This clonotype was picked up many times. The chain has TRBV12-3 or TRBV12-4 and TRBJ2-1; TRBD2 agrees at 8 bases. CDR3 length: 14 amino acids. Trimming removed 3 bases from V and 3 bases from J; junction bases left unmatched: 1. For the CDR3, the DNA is TGTGCCAGCAGTTTGCGGGGGGACTACAATGAGCAGTTCTTC. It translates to CASSLRGDYNEQFF.

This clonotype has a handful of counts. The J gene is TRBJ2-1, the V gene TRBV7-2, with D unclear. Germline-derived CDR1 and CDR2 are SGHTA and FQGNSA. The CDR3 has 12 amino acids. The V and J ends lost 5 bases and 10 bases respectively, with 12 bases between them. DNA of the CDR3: TGTGCCAGCAGCCAATACGGACGAGAGCAGTTCTTC. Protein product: CASSQYGREQFF.

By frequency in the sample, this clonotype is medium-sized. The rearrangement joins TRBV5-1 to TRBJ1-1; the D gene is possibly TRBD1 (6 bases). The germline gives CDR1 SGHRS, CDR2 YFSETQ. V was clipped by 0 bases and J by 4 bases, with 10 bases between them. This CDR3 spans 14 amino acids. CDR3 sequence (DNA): TGCGCCAGCAGCTTGGACGGGGGCGGCACTGAAGCTTTCTTT. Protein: CASSLDGGGTEAFF.

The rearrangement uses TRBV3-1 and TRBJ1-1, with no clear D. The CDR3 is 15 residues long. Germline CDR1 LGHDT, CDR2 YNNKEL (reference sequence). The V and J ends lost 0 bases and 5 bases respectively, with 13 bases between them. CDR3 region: CASSQEKVRKTEAFF. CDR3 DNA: TGTGCCAGCAGCCAAGAAAAGGTACGAAAGACTGAAGCTTTCTTT.

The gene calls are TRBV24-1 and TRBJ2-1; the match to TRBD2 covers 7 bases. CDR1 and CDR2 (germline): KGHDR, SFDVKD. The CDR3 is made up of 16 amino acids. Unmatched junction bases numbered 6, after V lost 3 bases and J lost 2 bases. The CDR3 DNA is TGTGCCACCAGTGATACTGGGAGGGGCCCCTACAATGAGCAGTTCTTC. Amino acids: CATSDTGRGPYNEQFF.

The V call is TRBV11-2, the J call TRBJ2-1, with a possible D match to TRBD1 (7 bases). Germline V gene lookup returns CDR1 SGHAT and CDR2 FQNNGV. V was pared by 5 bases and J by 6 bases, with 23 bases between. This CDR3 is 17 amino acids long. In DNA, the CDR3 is TGTGCCAGCAGCGGCAGGGGGTTTTGGGGAGGTTTCAATGAGCAGTTCTTC. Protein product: CASSGRGFWGGFNEQFF.

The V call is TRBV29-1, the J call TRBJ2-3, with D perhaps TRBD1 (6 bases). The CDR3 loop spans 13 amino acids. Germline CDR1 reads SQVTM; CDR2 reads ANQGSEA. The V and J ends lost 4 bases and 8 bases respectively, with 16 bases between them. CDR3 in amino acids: CSVAVAGGGTQYF. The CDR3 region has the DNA TGCAGCGTTGCGGTAGCTGGGGGCGGTACGCAGTATTTT.

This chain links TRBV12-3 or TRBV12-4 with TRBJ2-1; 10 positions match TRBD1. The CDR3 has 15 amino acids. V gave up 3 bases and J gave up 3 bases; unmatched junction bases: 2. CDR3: CASSFGTGDYNEQFF. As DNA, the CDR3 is TGTGCCAGCAGTTTCGGGACAGGGGACTACAATGAGCAGTTCTTC.

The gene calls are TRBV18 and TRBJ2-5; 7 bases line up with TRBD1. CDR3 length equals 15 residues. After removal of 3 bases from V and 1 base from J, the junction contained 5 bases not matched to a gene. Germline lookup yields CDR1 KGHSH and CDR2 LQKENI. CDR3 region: CASSPTTGTQETQYF. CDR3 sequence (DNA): TGTGCCAGCTCACCGACGACAGGGACCCAAGAGACCCAGTACTTC. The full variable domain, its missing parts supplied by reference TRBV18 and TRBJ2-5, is NAGVMQNPRHLVRRRGQEARLRCSPMKGHSHVYWYRQLPEEGLKFMVYLQKENIIDESGMPKERFSAEFPKEGPSILRIQQVVRGDSAAYFCASSPTTGTQETQYFGPGTRLLVL.

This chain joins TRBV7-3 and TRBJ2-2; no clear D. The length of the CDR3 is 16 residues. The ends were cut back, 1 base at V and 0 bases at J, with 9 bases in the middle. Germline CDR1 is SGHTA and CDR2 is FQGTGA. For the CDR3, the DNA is TGTGCCAGCAGCTTAAGGAGAGGACCGAACACCGGGGAGCTGTTTTTT. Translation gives CASSLRRGPNTGELFF.

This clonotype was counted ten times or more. DNA of the CDR3: TGCAGCGTTGATCGGGGGGGGGTGAATGAGCAGTTCTTC. Its translation is CSVDRGGVNEQFF. The rearrangement links TRBV29-1 to TRBJ2-1; 8 bases are a match to TRBD2. The ends lost 3 bases at V and 7 bases at J; junction bases unmatched: 5. CDR3 length equals 13 residues. Germline CDR1 is SQVTM and CDR2 is ANQGSEA.

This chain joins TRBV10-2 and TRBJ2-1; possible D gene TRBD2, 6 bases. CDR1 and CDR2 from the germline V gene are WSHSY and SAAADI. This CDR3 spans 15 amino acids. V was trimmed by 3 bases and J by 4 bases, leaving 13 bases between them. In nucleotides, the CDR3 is TGCGCCAGCAGTGACGCGACTAGTGGGTACAATGAGCAGTTCTTC. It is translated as CASSDATSGYNEQFF.

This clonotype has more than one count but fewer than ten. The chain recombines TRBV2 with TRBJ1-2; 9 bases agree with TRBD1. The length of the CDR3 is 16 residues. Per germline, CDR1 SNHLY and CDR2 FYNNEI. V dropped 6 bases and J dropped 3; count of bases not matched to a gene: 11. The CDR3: CASSLPGQGIHYGYTF. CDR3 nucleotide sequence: TGTGCCAGCAGCCTCCCGGGACAGGGCATTCACTATGGCTACACCTTC.

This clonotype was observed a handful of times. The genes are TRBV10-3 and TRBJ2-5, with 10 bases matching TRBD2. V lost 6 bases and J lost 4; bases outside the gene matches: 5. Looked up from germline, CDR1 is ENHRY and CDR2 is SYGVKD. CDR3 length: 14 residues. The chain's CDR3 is CAIRASGRGETQYF. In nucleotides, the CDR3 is TGTGCCATCAGGGCTAGCGGGAGAGGAGAGACCCAGTACTTC.

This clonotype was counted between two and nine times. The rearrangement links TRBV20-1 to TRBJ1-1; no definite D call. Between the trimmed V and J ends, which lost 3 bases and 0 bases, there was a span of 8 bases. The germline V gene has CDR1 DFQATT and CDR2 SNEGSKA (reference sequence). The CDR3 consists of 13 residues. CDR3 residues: CSASQTLNTEAFF. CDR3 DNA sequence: TGCAGTGCTAGTCAGACTCTGAACACTGAAGCTTTCTTT.

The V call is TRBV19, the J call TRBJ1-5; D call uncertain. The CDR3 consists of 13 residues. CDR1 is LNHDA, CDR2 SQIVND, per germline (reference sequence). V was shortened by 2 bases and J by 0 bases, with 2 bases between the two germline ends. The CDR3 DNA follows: TGTGCCAGTAGTATAAGTAGCAATCAGCCCCAGCATTTT. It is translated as CASSISSNQPQHF.

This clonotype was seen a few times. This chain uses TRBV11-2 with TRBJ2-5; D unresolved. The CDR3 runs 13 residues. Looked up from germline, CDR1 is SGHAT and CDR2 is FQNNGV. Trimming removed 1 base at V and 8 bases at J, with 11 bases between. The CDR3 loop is CASSLGEVGTQYF. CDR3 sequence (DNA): TGTGCCAGCAGCTTAGGAGAAGTGGGTACCCAGTACTTC.

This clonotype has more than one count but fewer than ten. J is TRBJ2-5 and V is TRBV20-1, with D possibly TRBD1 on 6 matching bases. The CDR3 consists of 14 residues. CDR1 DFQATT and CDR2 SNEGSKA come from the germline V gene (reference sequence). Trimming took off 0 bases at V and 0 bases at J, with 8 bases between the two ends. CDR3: CSARETGYQETQYF. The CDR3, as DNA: TGCAGTGCTAGAGAGACAGGCTACCAAGAGACCCAGTACTTC.

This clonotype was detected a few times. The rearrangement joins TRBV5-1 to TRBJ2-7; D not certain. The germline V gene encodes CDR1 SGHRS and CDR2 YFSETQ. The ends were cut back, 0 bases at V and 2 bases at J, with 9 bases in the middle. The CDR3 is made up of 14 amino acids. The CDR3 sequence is CASSLEDLPYEQYF. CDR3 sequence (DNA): TGCGCCAGCAGCTTGGAAGACTTACCCTACGAGCAGTACTTC.

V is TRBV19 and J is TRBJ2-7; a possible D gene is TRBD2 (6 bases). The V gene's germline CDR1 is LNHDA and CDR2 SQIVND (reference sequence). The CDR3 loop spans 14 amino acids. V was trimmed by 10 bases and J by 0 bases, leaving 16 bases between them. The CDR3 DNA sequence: TGTGCCACCTCATGGGCGGGGAGCTCCTACGAGCAGTACTTC. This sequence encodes CATSWAGSSYEQYF.

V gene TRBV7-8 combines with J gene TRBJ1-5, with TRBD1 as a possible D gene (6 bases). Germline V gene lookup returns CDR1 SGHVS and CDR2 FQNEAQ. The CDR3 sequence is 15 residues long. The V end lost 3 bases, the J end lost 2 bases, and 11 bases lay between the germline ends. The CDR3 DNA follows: TGTGCCAGCAGCTTCAGGGGCTCGGGCAATCAGCCCCAGCATTTT. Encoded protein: CASSFRGSGNQPQHF.

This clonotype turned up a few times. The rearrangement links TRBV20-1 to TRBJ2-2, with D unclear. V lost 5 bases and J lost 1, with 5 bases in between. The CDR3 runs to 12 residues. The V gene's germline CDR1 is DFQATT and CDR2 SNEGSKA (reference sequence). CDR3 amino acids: CSAGENTGELFF. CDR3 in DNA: TGCAGTGCTGGCGAGAACACCGGGGAGCTGTTTTTT.

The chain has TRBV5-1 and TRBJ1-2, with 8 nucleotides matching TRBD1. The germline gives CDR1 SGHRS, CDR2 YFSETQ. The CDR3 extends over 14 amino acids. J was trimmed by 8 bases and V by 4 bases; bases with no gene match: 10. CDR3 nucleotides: TGCGCCAGCAGCCCGGGAGGACAGGGCTGGGGCTACACCTTC. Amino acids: CASSPGGQGWGYTF.

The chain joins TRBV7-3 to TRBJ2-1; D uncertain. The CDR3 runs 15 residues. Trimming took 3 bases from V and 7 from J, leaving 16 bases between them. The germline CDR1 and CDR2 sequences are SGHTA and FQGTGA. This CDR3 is CASSLVGRKENEQFF. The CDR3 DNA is TGTGCCAGCAGCTTGGTAGGTCGAAAGGAAAATGAGCAGTTCTTC.

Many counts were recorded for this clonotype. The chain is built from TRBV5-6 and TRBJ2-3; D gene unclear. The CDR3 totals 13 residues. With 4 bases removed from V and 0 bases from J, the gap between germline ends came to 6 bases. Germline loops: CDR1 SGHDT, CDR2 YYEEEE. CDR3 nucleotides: TGTGCCAGCAGCCTACCTAGCACAGATACGCAGTATTTT. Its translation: CASSLPSTDTQYF.

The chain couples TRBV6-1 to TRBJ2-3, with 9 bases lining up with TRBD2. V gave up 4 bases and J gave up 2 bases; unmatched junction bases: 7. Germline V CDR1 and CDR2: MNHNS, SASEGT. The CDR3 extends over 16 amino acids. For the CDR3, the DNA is TGTGCCAGCAGTGCCCTCCTAGCGGGGCCCACAGATACGCAGTATTTT. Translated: CASSALLAGPTDTQYF.

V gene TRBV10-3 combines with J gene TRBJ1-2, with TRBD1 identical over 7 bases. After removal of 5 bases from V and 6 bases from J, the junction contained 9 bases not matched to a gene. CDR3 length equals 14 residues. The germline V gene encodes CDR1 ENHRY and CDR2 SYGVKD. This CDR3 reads CAISFTGDSHGYTF. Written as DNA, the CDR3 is TGTGCCATCAGTTTTACAGGGGATAGCCATGGCTACACCTTC.